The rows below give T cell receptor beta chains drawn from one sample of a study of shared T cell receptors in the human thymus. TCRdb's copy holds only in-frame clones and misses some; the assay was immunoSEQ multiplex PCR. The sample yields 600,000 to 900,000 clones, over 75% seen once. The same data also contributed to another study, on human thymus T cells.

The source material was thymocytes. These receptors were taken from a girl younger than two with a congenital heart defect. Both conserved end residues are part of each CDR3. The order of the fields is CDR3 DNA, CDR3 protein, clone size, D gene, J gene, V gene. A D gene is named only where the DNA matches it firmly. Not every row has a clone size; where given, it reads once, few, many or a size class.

CDR3nt: TGTGCCAGCAGTCGACTGCGACAGGTACAGTACTTC
CDR3aa: CASSRLRQVQYF
abundance: -
d_gene: -
j_gene: TRBJ2-7
v_gene: TRBV2

CDR3nt: TGTGCCAGCAGCTTCGGCTTGGGACAGGGGCACTACGAGCAGTACTTC
CDR3aa: CASSFGLGQGHYEQYF
abundance: -
d_gene: TRBD1
j_gene: TRBJ2-7
v_gene: TRBV5-6

CDR3nt: TGCGCCAGCAGCCGACTTCATACTAGCGGGGGGGCCGGTCGCAAAAACATTCAGTACTTC
CDR3aa: CASSRLHTSGGAGRKNIQYF
abundance: -
d_gene: TRBD2
j_gene: TRBJ2-4
v_gene: TRBV4-3

CDR3nt: TGTGCCAGCAGTGAATCGAGTACAGTCCACTACGAGCAGTACTTC
CDR3aa: CASSESSTVHYEQYF
abundance: -
d_gene: -
j_gene: TRBJ2-7
v_gene: TRBV25-1

CDR3nt: TGTGCCAGCAGTCGATCCGGGACAGGGAGTGAGACCCAGTACTTC
CDR3aa: CASSRSGTGSETQYF
abundance: -
d_gene: TRBD1
j_gene: TRBJ2-5
v_gene: TRBV6-5

CDR3nt: TGTGCCAGCATGGGACTAGCCGGAGAGACCCAGTACTTC
CDR3aa: CASMGLAGETQYF
abundance: -
d_gene: TRBD2
j_gene: TRBJ2-5
v_gene: TRBV2

CDR3nt: TGTGCCAGCAGTTTGGGACAGGGCTCTGGAAACACCATATATTTT
CDR3aa: CASSLGQGSGNTIYF
abundance: -
d_gene: TRBD1
j_gene: TRBJ1-3
v_gene: TRBV28

CDR3nt: TGTGCCAGCAGCGAGAGGGACAGGAAAAACTATGGCTACACCTTC
CDR3aa: CASSERDRKNYGYTF
abundance: -
d_gene: TRBD1
j_gene: TRBJ1-2
v_gene: TRBV9

CDR3nt: TGTGCCAGCGATGGAGGGAGTATGAACACTGAAGCTTTCTTT
CDR3aa: CASDGGSMNTEAFF
abundance: -
d_gene: -
j_gene: TRBJ1-1
v_gene: TRBV18

CDR3nt: TGTGCCAGCAGCTACGGGACTCTATCGTCGGATGAGCAGTTCTTC
CDR3aa: CASSYGTLSSDEQFF
abundance: -
d_gene: -
j_gene: TRBJ2-1
v_gene: TRBV7-9

CDR3nt: TGTGCCAGCCCCCATGGAAGGGCCTCCCGGGGTGATACGCAGTATTTT
CDR3aa: CASPHGRASRGDTQYF
abundance: -
d_gene: -
j_gene: TRBJ2-3
v_gene: TRBV5-4

CDR3nt: TGTGCCAGCAGTTACGCCCAGGGGATTGGGAACACTGAAGCTTTCTTT
CDR3aa: CASSYAQGIGNTEAFF
abundance: few
d_gene: -
j_gene: TRBJ1-1
v_gene: TRBV6-5

CDR3nt: TGTGCCAGCAGTGAATACAGGGGGCGGTACACCGGGGAGCTGTTTTTT
CDR3aa: CASSEYRGRYTGELFF
abundance: -
d_gene: TRBD1
j_gene: TRBJ2-2
v_gene: TRBV2

CDR3nt: TGTGCCAGCAGCCAGAATCTGCCTAACTATGGCTACACCTTC
CDR3aa: CASSQNLPNYGYTF
abundance: -
d_gene: -
j_gene: TRBJ1-2
v_gene: TRBV5-5

CDR3nt: TGTGCCACCAGCACCACGAAACAGGGTCTTGGCTACACCTTC
CDR3aa: CATSTTKQGLGYTF
abundance: -
d_gene: -
j_gene: TRBJ1-2
v_gene: TRBV15

CDR3nt: TGTGCCATCAGCGAGGACAGGGGCTTAACTGAAGCTTTCTTT
CDR3aa: CAISEDRGLTEAFF
abundance: -
d_gene: TRBD1
j_gene: TRBJ1-1
v_gene: TRBV10-3

CDR3nt: TGTGCCAGCAGCTTAGTAGATAGGACAGCAAGAGTCTATGGCTACACCTTC
CDR3aa: CASSLVDRTARVYGYTF
abundance: -
d_gene: -
j_gene: TRBJ1-2
v_gene: TRBV7-2

CDR3nt: TGTGCCAGCAGTTTGGCGGGGAATTCCTACGAGCAGTACTTC
CDR3aa: CASSLAGNSYEQYF
abundance: few
d_gene: -
j_gene: TRBJ2-7
v_gene: TRBV27

CDR3nt: TGTGCCAGCAGTTGTAGGGACAGGGGTGACTATGGCTACACCTTC
CDR3aa: CASSCRDRGDYGYTF
abundance: -
d_gene: TRBD1
j_gene: TRBJ1-2
v_gene: TRBV6-5

CDR3nt: TGTGCCAGCAGTTACGCCGGCTCTGGAAACACCATATATTTT
CDR3aa: CASSYAGSGNTIYF
abundance: -
d_gene: -
j_gene: TRBJ1-3
v_gene: TRBV6-5

CDR3nt: TGTGCCAGCAGGCCAAGGGGGCCCAACAATGAAAAACTGTTTTTT
CDR3aa: CASRPRGPNNEKLFF
abundance: -
d_gene: TRBD1
j_gene: TRBJ1-4
v_gene: TRBV6-1

CDR3nt: TGTGCCAGCAGCCCCACCGGGGGGCCGAGCAATCAGCCCCAGCATTTT
CDR3aa: CASSPTGGPSNQPQHF
abundance: -
d_gene: -
j_gene: TRBJ1-5
v_gene: TRBV7-2

CDR3nt: TGTGCCAGCAGGCTGGGGGCCGGTAGGACAGATACGCAGTATTTT
CDR3aa: CASRLGAGRTDTQYF
abundance: few
d_gene: -
j_gene: TRBJ2-3
v_gene: TRBV6-4

CDR3nt: TGTGCCAGCAGTTACGGGCACGCTCCTGGGCCGTATGGCTACACCTTC
CDR3aa: CASSYGHAPGPYGYTF
abundance: -
d_gene: -
j_gene: TRBJ1-2
v_gene: TRBV6-5

CDR3nt: TGTGCCAGCACTGGGCGGGGATCTGGAAACACCATATATTTT
CDR3aa: CASTGRGSGNTIYF
abundance: -
d_gene: -
j_gene: TRBJ1-3
v_gene: TRBV6-1

CDR3nt: TGCAGCGTTGAGGGCAGTGCGGGAAACACCATATATTTT
CDR3aa: CSVEGSAGNTIYF
abundance: -
d_gene: -
j_gene: TRBJ1-3
v_gene: TRBV29-1

CDR3nt: TGCGCCAGCAGCTTGAATCCGGGACTCAATTCACCCCTCCACTTT
CDR3aa: CASSLNPGLNSPLHF
abundance: -
d_gene: -
j_gene: TRBJ1-6
v_gene: TRBV5-1

CDR3nt: TGCGCCAGCAGCCTCGCGGACAGGAGAGACAATGAGCAGTTCTTC
CDR3aa: CASSLADRRDNEQFF
abundance: -
d_gene: TRBD1
j_gene: TRBJ2-1
v_gene: TRBV5-1

CDR3nt: TGTGCCAGCAGCCGCTTGTTTAGCGGGGGACTCAATTGGGGTGAGACCCAGTACTTC
CDR3aa: CASSRLFSGGLNWGETQYF
abundance: -
d_gene: TRBD2
j_gene: TRBJ2-5
v_gene: TRBV7-8

CDR3nt: TGCGCCAGCAGCTTGGAACAGGGGATCGGACAGCCCCAGCATTTT
CDR3aa: CASSLEQGIGQPQHF
abundance: -
d_gene: TRBD1
j_gene: TRBJ1-5
v_gene: TRBV5-1

CDR3nt: TGTGCCAGCAGCCCACACAGGGATCAGCCCCAGCATTTT
CDR3aa: CASSPHRDQPQHF
abundance: -
d_gene: -
j_gene: TRBJ1-5
v_gene: TRBV6-1